The next 26 T cell receptor beta chains were all read from a single sample in a study of blood T cell repertoires in COVID-19. Produced via immunoSEQ multiplex PCR; TCRdb's table is partial and in-frame only. The table records 250,000 to 300,000 clones, roughly nine tenths of them present only once. The sequencing input was peripheral blood. These receptors all come from a woman aged 25 to 39 with COVID-19, enrolled during active disease.

The rearrangement links TRBV6-6 to TRBJ2-1, with 8 bases matching TRBD1. There are 14 residues in the CDR3. V shed 3 bases and J 5 bases; nucleotides not matched to a gene: 3. Germline values: CDR1 MNHNY, CDR2 SVGAGI (reference sequence). The CDR3 DNA sequence: TGTGCCAGCAGTTATCCGGGACAGGACAATGAGCAGTTCTTC. It encodes CASSYPGQDNEQFF.

Written as DNA, the CDR3 is TGCGCCAGCAGGCGCGGGGGGACATACACCGGGGAGCTGTTTTTT. The encoded protein is CASRRGGTYTGELFF. The gene calls are TRBV5-1 and TRBJ2-2; 8 positions agree with TRBD2. Losses at the gene ends were 5 bases for V and 3 bases for J; bases not matched to a gene: 6. CDR3 size: 15 residues. Germline values: CDR1 SGHRS, CDR2 YFSETQ.

V is TRBV12-3 or TRBV12-4 and J is TRBJ1-4; D unresolved. The length of the CDR3 is 12 residues. V gave up 6 bases and J gave up 5 bases, with 7 bases separating them. CDR3 DNA: TGTGCCAGCAGAGTACAGAATGAAAAACTGTTTTTT. Protein sequence: CASRVQNEKLFF.

The V and J genes are TRBV19 and TRBJ2-6, with 10 bases lining up with TRBD1. V shed 4 bases and J 3 bases; nucleotides not matched to a gene: 15. The CDR3 length is 20 residues. Germline V lookup: CDR1 LNHDA, CDR2 SQIVND (reference sequence). CDR3 DNA: TGTGCCAGTAGTACCCCACTAGTAGGACAGGGGGTTTATGGGGCCAACGTCCTGACTTTC. Translated, it gives CASSTPLVGQGVYGANVLTF.

The chain carries TRBV7-9 and TRBJ1-1; D is unclear. The CDR3 loop spans 12 amino acids. Germline V gene lookup returns CDR1 SEHNR and CDR2 FQNEAQ (reference sequence). The germline V and J ends were trimmed by 5 bases and 5 bases, with 9 bases remaining between them. In nucleotides, the CDR3 is TGTGCCAGCAGCCCTGCGGGGACTGAAGCTTTCTTT. Protein product: CASSPAGTEAFF.

The chain recombines TRBV5-4 with TRBJ1-6, with D unresolved. Germline V gene sequence: CDR1 SGHNT, CDR2 YYREEE (reference sequence). Trimming removed 5 bases at V and 0 bases at J, with 9 bases between. The CDR3 totals 15 residues. The CDR3: CASRSVSSYNSPLHF. CDR3 nucleotide sequence: TGTGCCAGCAGATCTGTTAGCTCCTATAATTCACCCCTCCACTTT.

The chain combines TRBV6-2 or TRBV6-3 with TRBJ1-4; the match to TRBD1 covers 8 bases. Germline V gives CDR1 MNHEY, CDR2 SVGEGT. This CDR3 region has 17 residues. J gave up 3 bases and V 1 base, and 7 bases lay outside the gene matches. CDR3 DNA: TGTGCCAGCAGTTACTATGACAGGGGCAGCGCTAATGAAAAACTGTTTTTT. This gives the protein CASSYYDRGSANEKLFF.

This sequence joins TRBV6-5 and TRBJ1-3; D not certain. The germline V gene encodes CDR1 MNHEY and CDR2 SVGAGI. This CDR3 is built from 13 residues. V lost 7 bases and J 3 bases, leaving 10 bases between the germline ends. CDR3 sequence: CASTRVFGNTIYF. The CDR3 DNA reads TGTGCCAGCACTCGGGTATTTGGAAACACCATATATTTT.

The chain has TRBV7-9 and TRBJ2-2, with D unresolved. CDR1 is SEHNR, CDR2 FQNEAQ, per germline (reference sequence). Trimming took off 3 bases at V and 3 bases at J, with 5 bases between the two ends. The CDR3 loop spans 13 amino acids. The CDR3 protein is CASSFEDTGELFF. The DNA for the CDR3 is TGTGCCAGCAGCTTTGAGGACACCGGGGAGCTGTTTTTT.

This clone is a singleton in its sample. This chain's CDR3 is CSAGSGYEQYF. Here the CDR3 DNA reads TGCAGCGCAGGGTCGGGGTACGAGCAGTACTTC. V usage is TRBV29-1 and J usage is TRBJ2-7; either TRBD1 or TRBD2 may supply D (5 bases each). With 7 bases removed from V and 4 bases from J, the gap between germline ends came to 11 bases. Germline V gene sequence: CDR1 SQVTM, CDR2 ANQGSEA. The CDR3 sequence is 11 residues long.

As for this clone: Other DNA sequences in the same sample also yield this CDR3. This chain joins TRBV19 and TRBJ1-2; D may be TRBD1 (5 bases). Trimming took 2 bases from V and 5 from J, leaving 9 bases between them. Germline lookup yields CDR1 LNHDA and CDR2 SQIVND (reference sequence). CDR3 size: 13 residues. For the CDR3, the DNA is TGTGCCAGTAGTATATTCGGGGGATATGGCTACACCTTC. Protein sequence: CASSIFGGYGYTF.

In its sample, this clone was seen once. This chain joins TRBV27 and TRBJ1-1, with 8 bases identical to TRBD1. The V segment lost 2 bases and the J segment 1 base; nucleotides outside the gene matches: 3. The germline V gene has CDR1 MNHEY and CDR2 SMNVEV (reference sequence). The CDR3 spans 15 residues. CDR3 loop: CASSLPTGANTEAFF. The CDR3 DNA reads TGTGCCAGCAGTTTACCGACAGGGGCGAACACTGAAGCTTTCTTT.

CDR3: CASSQRTGGVGSPLHF. The CDR3 DNA reads TGTGCCAGCAGCCAGAGGACAGGGGGCGTCGGTTCACCCCTCCACTTT. This chain uses TRBV7-2 with TRBJ1-6; 11 bases are shared with TRBD1. Looked up from germline, CDR1 is SGHTA and CDR2 is FQGNSA. The CDR3 sequence is 16 residues long. The junction had 9 bases not matched to a gene; V was cut back by 5 bases and J by 9 bases.

The chain joins TRBV7-8 to TRBJ1-2, with TRBD1 matching 12 bases. The trim removed 8 bases at V and 5 bases at J, leaving 6 bases unmatched. Germline loops: CDR1 SGHVS, CDR2 FQNEAQ. The CDR3 spans 14 residues. The CDR3: CASGTGGAEYGYTF. The CDR3 nucleotides read TGTGCCAGCGGGACAGGGGGCGCGGAGTATGGCTACACCTTC.

The chain uses TRBV6-5 and TRBJ2-6; D remains unclear. CDR3 length equals 14 residues. V lost 10 bases and J lost 0, with 10 bases in between. The V gene's germline CDR1 is MNHEY and CDR2 SVGAGI. The CDR3 reads CATVAVSGANVLTF. CDR3 coding DNA: TGTGCCACCGTCGCAGTCTCTGGGGCCAACGTCCTGACTTTC.

The CDR3 nucleotides are TGTGCTAGTGGTTTGGTAACCCTCTCACCCCGGGACAGGGGGACAGATACGCAGTATTTT. Its translation is CASGLVTLSPRDRGTDTQYF. This chain uses TRBV12-5 with TRBJ2-3, with 11 nucleotides matching TRBD1. Trimming removed 0 bases from V and 3 bases from J; junction bases left unmatched: 14. Germline V gene data show CDR1 as LGHNT and CDR2 as FRNRAP. The CDR3 spans 20 residues.

The genes are TRBV23-1 and TRBJ1-2; D ambiguous. TRBV23-1 is filed as an ORF, its function uncertain. The CDR3 is made up of 16 amino acids. The V end lost 2 bases, the J end lost 3 bases, and 16 bases lay between the germline ends. The chain's CDR3 is CASSQNLRCRHYGYTF. CDR3 bases: TGCGCCAGCAGTCAAAACTTACGCTGTCGCCACTATGGCTACACCTTC.

This clone has a handful of counts. The chain employs TRBV6-5 and TRBJ1-5; 7 nucleotides line up with TRBD1. The CDR3 totals 15 residues. The germline gives CDR1 MNHEY, CDR2 SVGAGI. V was pared by 7 bases and J by 5 bases, with 11 bases of the junction left unmatched. The CDR3 loop is CASKREQGRHQPQHF. The DNA of the CDR3 is TGTGCCAGCAAGAGGGAACAGGGGCGGCATCAGCCCCAGCATTTT.

This clone was counted only a few times. The J gene is TRBJ1-2, the V gene TRBV7-9; D call uncertain. Germline assignment: CDR1 SEHNR and CDR2 FQNEAQ (reference sequence). V lost 1 base and J 5 bases, leaving 14 bases between the germline ends. This CDR3 comprises 15 residues. CDR3 nucleotide sequence: TGTGCCAGCAGCTTAGTCCCGCACCCAGGATATGGCTACACCTTC. It yields the protein CASSLVPHPGYGYTF.

The rearrangement links TRBV6-5 to TRBJ2-1; the D gene is possibly TRBD2 (6 bases). In germline, CDR1 is MNHEY, CDR2 SVGAGI. Between the trimmed V and J ends, which lost 8 bases and 8 bases, there was a span of 16 bases. The CDR3 is 13 residues long. CDR3 nucleotides: TGTGCCAGCTGCACAACCGGGACTGATGAGCAGTTCTTC. This gives the protein CASCTTGTDEQFF.

This rearrangement joins TRBV11-2 to TRBJ2-7; possible D gene TRBD2, 6 bases. CDR1 is SGHAT and CDR2 is FQNNGV in the germline V gene. The CDR3 extends over 18 amino acids. V was trimmed by 3 bases and J by 2 bases, leaving 23 bases between them. The CDR3 spells CASSLFGGGGLATYEQYF. The CDR3 DNA reads TGTGCCAGCAGCTTGTTCGGGGGAGGAGGGTTAGCAACCTACGAGCAGTACTTC.

This clone was counted once. The genes are TRBV7-8 and TRBJ1-2; D is perhaps TRBD1 (5 bases). CDR3 length: 15 residues. Germline CDR1 is SGHVS and CDR2 is FQNEAQ. Trimming removed 5 bases from V and 4 bases from J, with 17 bases in between. Written as DNA, the CDR3 is TGTGCCAGCAGCCCGGCCCCGCAGGGATCCTATGGCTACACCTTC. This sequence encodes CASSPAPQGSYGYTF.

The rearrangement links TRBV5-4 to TRBJ2-1; 9 bases match TRBD1. The V and J ends lost 4 bases and 10 bases, in that order; junction bases with no gene match: 9. Germline lookup yields CDR1 SGHNT and CDR2 YYREEE (reference sequence). The CDR3 is 14 residues long. CDR3 protein: CASSARDRDYEQFF. DNA of the CDR3: TGTGCCAGCAGCGCCCGGGACAGGGATTACGAGCAGTTCTTC.

This sequence joins TRBV19 and TRBJ2-2; possible D gene TRBD2, 6 bases. The CDR3 length is 17 residues. Trimming took 5 bases from V and 2 from J, leaving 18 bases between them. CDR1 is LNHDA and CDR2 is SQIVND in the germline V gene (reference sequence). The CDR3 loop reads CASSPPPGRGNTGELFF. Here the CDR3 DNA reads TGTGCCAGTAGTCCACCTCCCGGGCGGGGAAACACCGGGGAGCTGTTTTTT.

J is TRBJ2-1 and V is TRBV29-1; tentatively, D is TRBD2 (6 bases). From germline, CDR1 is SQVTM and CDR2 ANQGSEA. This CDR3 is built from 14 residues. The V end lost 7 bases, the J end lost 0 bases, and 13 bases lay between the germline ends. In nucleotides, the CDR3 is TGCAGCGCCCCTCGGGGGAGCTCCTACAATGAGCAGTTCTTC. Translation: CSAPRGSSYNEQFF.

The V call is TRBV6-5, the J call TRBJ2-7; TRBD1 matches at 12 bases. The trim removed 7 bases at V and 7 bases at J, leaving 8 bases unmatched. Germline CDR1 and CDR2: MNHEY and SVGAGI. The CDR3 consists of 14 residues. The CDR3 DNA sequence: TGTGCCAGCAAATGGGACAGGGGGCTCTTGGAGCAGTACTTC. Its protein product is CASKWDRGLLEQYF.